These 27 T cell receptor beta chains share one sample of origin, sequenced in a study of beta chain features in type 1 diabetes listed by TCRdb under 2018. Library generation was performed with the immunoSEQ multiplex PCR assay. The High Capacity cDNA Reverse Transcription Kit was used to reverse transcribe all of the isolated RNA, meaning that expressed TCRB transcripts were what got sequenced. TCRdb took this table from immuneACCESS and kept in-frame rearrangements with V and J called. Such tables lack part of the clones; where checked against another copy, unresolved V genes explain under half of the gap, and the rest is unexplained. The table for this sample lists around 180,000 clones; about 13% of them were counted only once. 0.6% to 0.8% of the sample lies in the top ten. Material: central memory CD4+ T cells from blood. Source of these receptors: a woman aged 18 to 35 in good health.

The rearrangement links TRBV7-2 to TRBJ2-1, with D possibly TRBD2 on 5 matching bases. The V gene's germline CDR1 is SGHTA and CDR2 FQGNSA. The CDR3 is 13 residues long. The DNA for the CDR3 is TGTTCCCTGGCGTCTAGCCGACACAATGAGCAGTTCTTC. Protein product: CSLASSRHNEQFF.

This clone was counted a few times. The chain recombines TRBV18 with TRBJ1-1; D ambiguous. The CDR3 length is 14 residues. V was pared by 6 bases and J by 1 base, with 12 bases between. The germline V gene has CDR1 KGHSH and CDR2 LQKENI. In nucleotides, the CDR3 is TGTGCCAGCTCTCCTGACGGGGAGAACACTGAAGCTTTCTTT. Protein: CASSPDGENTEAFF.

The rearrangement links TRBV19 to TRBJ1-1; 8 nucleotides line up with TRBD1. The germline V gene encodes CDR1 LNHDA and CDR2 SQIVND (reference sequence). CDR3 length equals 14 residues. With V trimmed by 11 bases and J by 3 bases, 11 bases remained unmatched. CDR3 nucleotides: TGTGCCTCCACACGGCGGACAGGGTACACTGAAGCTTTCTTT. This translates into CASTRRTGYTEAFF.

The rearrangement uses TRBV7-8 and TRBJ2-5; 8 nucleotides align to TRBD1. V lost 4 bases and J lost 5; bases outside the gene matches: 9. Germline assignment: CDR1 SGHVS and CDR2 FQNEAQ. The CDR3 extends over 15 amino acids. Here the CDR3 reads CASSSSWTGRETQYF. The CDR3 nucleotides are TGTGCCAGCAGCTCTAGCTGGACAGGGCGGGAGACCCAGTACTTC.

This clone has only a few counts. The V gene is TRBV7-8, the J gene TRBJ2-1, with TRBD1 identical over 7 bases. The germline CDR1 and CDR2 sequences are SGHVS and FQNEAQ. The CDR3 extends over 13 amino acids. J gave up 3 bases and V 8 bases, and 4 bases lay outside the gene matches. CDR3 bases: TGTGCCAGCGGGGGACAGCGCTACAATGAGCAGTTCTTC. As protein: CASGGQRYNEQFF.

This chain connects TRBV29-1 to TRBJ2-7; D gene unclear. V shed 4 bases and J shed 3 bases, with 10 bases lying between them. Germline-derived CDR1 and CDR2 are SQVTM and ANQGSEA. This CDR3 contains 12 residues. CDR3 bases: TGCAGCGTTGTTCCTGCGATCTACGAGCAGTACTTC. Its translation is CSVVPAIYEQYF.

This chain joins TRBV29-1 and TRBJ2-3, with 7 bases fitting TRBD1. CDR3 length equals 13 residues. V shed 7 bases, J shed 2 bases, and the junction held 6 bases outside the gene matches. Germline lookup yields CDR1 SQVTM and CDR2 ANQGSEA. This CDR3 is CSATGEITDTQYF. CDR3 nucleotide sequence: TGCAGCGCCACAGGGGAAATCACAGATACGCAGTATTTT.

As to this clone: The same CDR3 arises from other DNA sequences in this sample as well. CDR3 in amino acids: CASSLDRTGELFF. The CDR3 bases are TGTGCCAGCAGCTTGGACAGAACCGGGGAGCTGTTTTTT. The chain combines TRBV4-2 with TRBJ2-2; a possible D gene is TRBD1 (6 bases). The CDR3 contains 13 residues. CDR1 LGHNA and CDR2 YNFKEQ come from the germline V gene. V lost 5 bases to trimming and J lost 5 bases, with 9 bases between them.

This clone was picked up a small number of times. The chain is built from TRBV25-1 and TRBJ1-2, with 8 bases aligning to TRBD1. The germline gives CDR1 MGHDK, CDR2 SYGVNS. The CDR3 is made up of 14 amino acids. V was pared by 5 bases and J by 4 bases, with 6 bases of the junction left unmatched. For the CDR3, the DNA is TGTGCCAGCAGTACTAATCAGGGGGCCTATGGCTACACCTTC. Its translation: CASSTNQGAYGYTF.

The J gene is TRBJ2-5, the V gene TRBV7-9; TRBD1 aligns across 7 bases. Germline CDR1 and CDR2: SEHNR and FQNEAQ (reference sequence). The V gene end was trimmed by 2 bases and the J gene end by 3 bases; junction bases not matched to a gene: 15. This CDR3 is built from 18 residues. The CDR3 coding sequence is TGTGCCAGCAGCTTAATCAGCATCCGAGACAGGGCCAAAGAGACCCAGTACTTC. Its translation: CASSLISIRDRAKETQYF.

This sequence joins TRBV4-2 and TRBJ1-2, with D perhaps matching TRBD1 (5 bases). This CDR3 spans 15 amino acids. V gave up 0 bases and J gave up 4 bases, with 12 bases separating them. Germline-derived CDR1 and CDR2 are LGHNA and YNFKEQ. CDR3: CASSQEAGLGYGYTF. As DNA, the CDR3 is TGTGCCAGCAGCCAAGAGGCAGGGCTTGGCTATGGCTACACCTTC.

The chain combines TRBV5-1 with TRBJ2-6; TRBD1 is a possible D gene (5 bases). This CDR3 spans 16 amino acids. Germline CDR1 is SGHRS and CDR2 is YFSETQ. Between the trimmed V and J ends, which lost 4 bases and 0 bases, there was a span of 11 bases. CDR3 nucleotide sequence: TGCGCCAGCAGCCCAGGACATTCCTCTGGGGCCAACGTCCTGACTTTC. This encodes CASSPGHSSGANVLTF. The complete variable domain, with remaining parts taken from reference TRBV5-1 and TRBJ2-6, reads KAGVTQTPRYLIKTRGQQVTLSCSPISGHRSVSWYQQTPGQGLQFLFEYFSETQRNKGNFPGRFSGRQFSNSRSEMNVSTLELGDSALYLCASSPGHSSGANVLTFGAGSRLTVL.

This clone was seen more than once but under ten times. V usage is TRBV27 and J usage is TRBJ2-7; D perhaps matches TRBD1 (6 bases). The germline gives CDR1 MNHEY, CDR2 SMNVEV (reference sequence). CDR3 size: 15 residues. V was clipped by 2 bases and J by 2 bases, with 13 bases between them. The CDR3 loop is CASSLGWTDTYEQYF. DNA for the CDR3: TGTGCCAGCAGTTTAGGGTGGACAGATACCTACGAGCAGTACTTC.

This clone has at least ten counts. The chain uses TRBV27 and TRBJ1-2; a possible D gene is TRBD1 (5 bases). Trimming removed 6 bases from V and 4 bases from J, with 15 bases in between. Germline V gene sequence: CDR1 MNHEY, CDR2 SMNVEV (reference sequence). The CDR3 length is 14 residues. CDR3 in amino acids: CASRLQVDGYGYTF. The CDR3 nucleotides are TGTGCCAGCAGACTACAGGTTGACGGCTATGGCTACACCTTC.

This clone was observed a few times. The chain uses TRBV30 and TRBJ2-4, with D perhaps TRBD1 (6 bases). The CDR3 sequence is 14 residues long. The germline V and J ends were trimmed by 1 base and 2 bases, with 9 bases remaining between them. The germline gives CDR1 GTSNPN, CDR2 SVGIG (reference sequence). The CDR3 nucleotides are TGTGCCTGGAGTGGAGGGGGTTCCAAAAACATTCAGTACTTC. Protein: CAWSGGGSKNIQYF. Full variable domain (rest looked up from reference TRBV30 and TRBJ2-4): SQTIHQWPATLVQPVGSPLSLECTVEGTSNPNLYWYRQAAGRGLQLLFYSVGIGQISSEVPQNLSASRPQDRQFILSSKKLLLSDSGFYLCAWSGGGSKNIQYFGAGTRLSVL.

This sequence joins TRBV14 and TRBJ2-7; no clear D gene. Germline V gene data show CDR1 as SGHDN and CDR2 as FVKESK. Trimming left V 10 bases short and J 3 bases short, with 4 bases between. The CDR3 extends over 9 amino acids. The CDR3 nucleotides are TGTGCCACCTACTACGAGCAGTACTTC. Amino acid sequence: CATYYEQYF.

Points on this clone: This specimen includes other DNA sequences encoding the same CDR3. The chain carries TRBV30 and TRBJ1-5, with no clear D. Germline-derived CDR1 and CDR2 are GTSNPN and SVGIG (reference sequence). V lost 0 bases and J 4 bases, leaving 7 bases between the germline ends. This CDR3 has 13 residues. Written as DNA, the CDR3 is TGTGCCTGGAGTGTAAGCGGTAATCAGCCCCAGCATTTT. As protein: CAWSVSGNQPQHF.

This clone was detected ten times or more. The V call is TRBV14, the J call TRBJ2-3; no clear D. CDR3 length equals 13 residues. Per the germline V gene, CDR1 is SGHDN and CDR2 is FVKESK. V dropped 4 bases and J dropped 6 bases, with 11 bases sitting between them. The CDR3 reads CASSRNPGDTQYF. The CDR3 nucleotides are TGTGCCAGCAGCCGGAACCCCGGGGATACGCAGTATTTT.

Only a few counts were recorded for this clone. V usage is TRBV5-1 and J usage is TRBJ2-1; D uncertain. CDR1 SGHRS and CDR2 YFSETQ come from the germline V gene. V lost 7 bases to trimming and J lost 3 bases, with 8 bases between them. CDR3 size: 12 residues. CDR3 sequence reads: CASRGYYNEQFF. CDR3 sequence (DNA): TGCGCCAGCCGCGGCTACTACAATGAGCAGTTCTTC.

This clone was seen only a few times. The junction departs from germline at one end; a sequencing error may be responsible. The chain links TRBV2 to TRBJ1-2; 7 nucleotides line up with TRBD1. Germline loops: CDR1 SNHLY, CDR2 FYNNEI. The CDR3 spans 13 residues. This chain's CDR3 is CASSEAPGQSNPF. The CDR3 DNA sequence: TGTGCCAGCAGTGAAGCCCCGGGACAGTCTAACCCCTTC.

This chain connects TRBV9 to TRBJ2-3; 7 positions match TRBD2. V dropped 0 bases and J dropped 2; count of bases not matched to a gene: 3. The CDR3 spans 15 residues. Germline values: CDR1 SGDLS, CDR2 YYNGEE. The CDR3 here is CASSVGGGITDTQYF. CDR3 nucleotide sequence: TGTGCCAGCAGCGTAGGCGGGGGAATCACAGATACGCAGTATTTT.

This clone was seen at least ten times. The chain has TRBV30 and TRBJ2-4; 7 nucleotides line up with TRBD2. Trimming at V came to 2 bases and at J to 2 bases, leaving 9 bases not matched to a gene. This CDR3 has 16 residues. Germline V gene data show CDR1 as GTSNPN and CDR2 as SVGIG (reference sequence). The CDR3 reads CAWSNLAGRPKNIQYF. The CDR3 region has the DNA TGTGCCTGGAGTAACTTAGCGGGTAGACCCAAAAACATTCAGTACTTC.

This clone occurred a few times. The chain links TRBV7-3 to TRBJ1-1; D possibly corresponds to TRBD1 (5 bases). This CDR3 comprises 14 residues. Trimming shortened V by 5 bases and J by 4 bases, and 14 bases separated the two germline ends. Looked up from germline, CDR1 is SGHTA and CDR2 is FQGTGA. The CDR3 loop is CASSPQGLGTEAFF. For the CDR3, the DNA is TGTGCCAGCAGCCCTCAGGGTTTGGGCACTGAAGCTTTCTTT.

The genes are TRBV11-2 and TRBJ2-4; 12 bases align to TRBD1. The CDR3 consists of 18 residues. V was pared by 4 bases and J by 1 base, with 8 bases of the junction left unmatched. Germline V lookup: CDR1 SGHAT, CDR2 FQNNGV. Here the CDR3 reads CASSSAWDRGLAKNIQYF. The CDR3 region has the DNA TGTGCCAGCAGCTCGGCCTGGGACAGGGGGCTGGCCAAAAACATTCAGTACTTC.

The chain has TRBV30 and TRBJ1-2, with D tentatively TRBD1 (5 bases). This CDR3 has 12 residues. V shed 8 bases and J shed 4 bases, with 14 bases lying between them. Germline V gives CDR1 GTSNPN, CDR2 SVGIG (reference sequence). DNA for the CDR3: TGTGCCGGGGGGTTCCGGCCCTATGGCTACACCTTC. Translating it yields CAGGFRPYGYTF.

The J gene is TRBJ2-5, the V gene TRBV7-9; D perhaps matches TRBD1 (5 bases). The germline gives CDR1 SEHNR, CDR2 FQNEAQ (reference sequence). CDR3 size: 13 residues. V was trimmed by 5 bases and J by 5 bases, leaving 12 bases between them. The CDR3, as DNA: TGTGCCAGCAGCCCAAGGGGCCGGGAGACCCAGTACTTC. Amino acids: CASSPRGRETQYF.

This clone turned up a few times. The genes are TRBV27 and TRBJ1-1, with 8 bases matching TRBD1. Trimming cost V 5 bases and J 4 bases; bases outside gene matches: 9. In germline, CDR1 is MNHEY, CDR2 SMNVEV (reference sequence). The CDR3 length is 15 residues. The CDR3, as DNA: TGTGCCAGCAGTCGATACACAGGGGGGGGCACTGAAGCTTTCTTT. Its translation is CASSRYTGGGTEAFF.